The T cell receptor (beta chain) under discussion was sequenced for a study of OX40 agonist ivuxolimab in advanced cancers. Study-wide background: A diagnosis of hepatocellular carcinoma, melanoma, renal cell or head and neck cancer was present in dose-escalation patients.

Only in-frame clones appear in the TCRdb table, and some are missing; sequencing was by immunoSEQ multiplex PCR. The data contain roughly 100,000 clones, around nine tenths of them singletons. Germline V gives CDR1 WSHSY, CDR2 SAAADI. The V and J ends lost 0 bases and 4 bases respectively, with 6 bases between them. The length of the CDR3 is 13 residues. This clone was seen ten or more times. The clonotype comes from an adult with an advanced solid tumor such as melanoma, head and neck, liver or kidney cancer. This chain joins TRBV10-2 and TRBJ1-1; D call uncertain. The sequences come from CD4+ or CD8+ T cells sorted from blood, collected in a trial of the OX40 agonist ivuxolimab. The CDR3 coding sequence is TGCGCCAGCAGTGAGTCGTCGGGCACTGAAGCTTTCTTT. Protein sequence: CASSESSGTEAFF.